Below, 28 T cell receptor beta chains from the same sample are listed, as sequenced in a study of cytomegalovirus exposure and HLA in healthy donors. 13 Jbeta primers and 60 Vbeta primers were used for the PCR. Using immunoSEQ multiplex PCR, the repertoire was profiled, and TCRdb retains in-frame clones only, with some absent. The data contain under 150,000 clones, over 70% of them singletons. Sequenced input: PBMCs. The receptors originated from a woman in her thirties or forties in good health and CMV-seropositive.

The rearrangement links TRBV19 to TRBJ2-7; no reliable D call. The CDR3 extends over 14 amino acids. Germline V CDR1 and CDR2: LNHDA, SQIVND (reference sequence). V gave up 8 bases and J gave up 0 bases, with 14 bases separating them. The CDR3 nucleotides are TGTGCCAGTTCTAATTTGTACGGCTCCTACGAGCAGTACTTC. This translates into CASSNLYGSYEQYF.

The chain carries TRBV7-9 and TRBJ2-2; D is possibly TRBD1 (5 bases). The CDR3 has 12 residues. With 8 bases removed from V and 3 bases from J, the gap between germline ends came to 7 bases. CDR1 is SEHNR, CDR2 FQNEAQ, per germline (reference sequence). The CDR3 spells CASFRDTGELFF. CDR3 nucleotides: TGTGCCAGCTTCAGGGACACCGGGGAGCTGTTTTTT. The entire variable domain, with the rest obtained from reference TRBV7-9 and TRBJ2-2, is as follows: DTGVSQNPRHKITKRGQNVTFRCDPISEHNRLYWYRQTLGQGPEFLTYFQNEAQLEKSRLLSDRFSAERPKGSFSTLEIQRTEQGDSAMYLCASFRDTGELFFGEGSRLTVL.

The genes are TRBV19 and TRBJ2-7, with a possible D match to TRBD1 (6 bases). With 7 bases removed from V and 1 base from J, the gap between germline ends came to 14 bases. The germline V gene encodes CDR1 LNHDA and CDR2 SQIVND (reference sequence). The length of the CDR3 is 14 residues. The CDR3 sequence is CASTPPGTSYEQYF. DNA for the CDR3: TGTGCCAGTACCCCCCCCGGGACATCCTACGAGCAGTACTTC.

The chain uses TRBV27 and TRBJ2-2, with TRBD2 matching 8 bases. The germline V gene encodes CDR1 MNHEY and CDR2 SMNVEV (reference sequence). V trimming: 2 bases; J trimming: 7 bases; junction bases outside the gene matches: 9. This CDR3 has 16 amino acids. CDR3: CASSLAGGIMGGELFF. The CDR3 DNA follows: TGTGCCAGCAGTTTAGCGGGGGGCATTATGGGCGGGGAGCTGTTTTTT.

V gene TRBV11-3 combines with J gene TRBJ2-1; 8 bases match TRBD2. CDR1 and CDR2 (germline): SGHNT, YENEEA. CDR3 length: 15 residues. J was trimmed by 5 bases and V by 6 bases; bases with no gene match: 9. CDR3 DNA sequence: TGTGCCAGCAGGGACGCGGGGGGTACCAACAATGAGCAGTTCTTC. It yields the protein CASRDAGGTNNEQFF.

The chain joins TRBV9 to TRBJ2-5; TRBD2 aligns across 7 bases. Trimming cost V 4 bases and J 5 bases; bases outside gene matches: 5. This CDR3 has 13 residues. The germline CDR1 and CDR2 sequences are SGDLS and YYNGEE. The CDR3 here is CASSQGGFETQYF. The CDR3 region has the DNA TGTGCCAGCAGCCAGGGAGGGTTCGAGACCCAGTACTTC.

Written as DNA, the CDR3 is TGTGCCAGCAGTACAGGGGGCTCCTACAATGAGCAGTTCTTC. Its protein is CASSTGGSYNEQFF. The V call is TRBV6-5, the J call TRBJ2-1; 8 nucleotides match TRBD1. CDR3 length equals 14 residues. The germline CDR1 and CDR2 sequences are MNHEY and SVGAGI. The J segment lost 0 bases and the V segment lost 5 bases, leaving 0 bases of the junction unmatched.

This clone was observed a single time. J is TRBJ2-7 and V is TRBV7-2; the match to TRBD1 covers 7 bases. With 5 bases clipped from V and 9 bases from J, the junction kept 7 bases outside the gene matches. In germline, CDR1 is SGHTA, CDR2 FQGNSA. The CDR3 runs to 12 residues. CDR3 coding DNA: TGTGCCAGCAGCCTACAGGGGAAAACGCAGTACTTC. Translated: CASSLQGKTQYF.

This chain joins TRBV27 and TRBJ1-5; 10 bases line up with TRBD1. After removal of 5 bases from V and 0 bases from J, the junction contained 4 bases not matched to a gene. Germline lookup yields CDR1 MNHEY and CDR2 SMNVEV (reference sequence). The CDR3 extends over 16 amino acids. The CDR3, as DNA: TGTGCCAGCAGTCCCGGGACAGGGGATAGCAATCAGCCCCAGCATTTT. Amino acids: CASSPGTGDSNQPQHF.

This clone was seen only a few times. The chain has TRBV4-1 and TRBJ1-2, with D unresolved. The CDR3 has 14 residues. The germline gives CDR1 MGHRA, CDR2 YSYEKL. V was pared by 5 bases and J by 0 bases, with 10 bases between. CDR3 in amino acids: CASSWEEANYGYTF. The CDR3, as DNA: TGCGCCAGCAGCTGGGAGGAAGCTAACTATGGCTACACCTTC.

The J gene is TRBJ1-2, the V gene TRBV19; weak D call: TRBD1 (6 bases). This CDR3 has 14 amino acids. Trimming left V 9 bases short and J 4 bases short, with 18 bases between. CDR1 LNHDA and CDR2 SQIVND come from the germline V gene (reference sequence). CDR3 protein: CASQRGGAGYGYTF. CDR3 in DNA: TGTGCCAGCCAGCGCGGGGGCGCAGGCTATGGCTACACCTTC.

V is TRBV15 and J is TRBJ1-2; the D gene is possibly TRBD1 (5 bases). The CDR3 sequence is 12 residues long. V lost 0 bases, J lost 14 bases, and 13 bases lay in between. Germline V gives CDR1 LNHNV, CDR2 YYDKDF (reference sequence). DNA for the CDR3: TGTGCCACCAGCAGAGATAAGGGGACTGAGACCTTC. Translating gives CATSRDKGTETF.

J is TRBJ2-3 and V is TRBV6-5; tentatively, D is TRBD2 (6 bases). CDR3 length equals 15 residues. The V gene's germline CDR1 is MNHEY and CDR2 SVGAGI. Trimming took off 5 bases at V and 0 bases at J, with 12 bases between the two ends. CDR3 DNA sequence: TGTGCCAGCAGTACCCGTGGGGGGAGCACAGATACGCAGTATTTT. Translation gives CASSTRGGSTDTQYF.

This clone was observed a few times. The gene calls are TRBV7-9 and TRBJ1-3; D is unclear. Germline V gene data show CDR1 as SEHNR and CDR2 as FQNEAQ (reference sequence). The CDR3 sequence is 14 residues long. V lost 5 bases to trimming and J lost 0 bases, with 8 bases between them. The CDR3 bases are TGTGCCAGCAGCCGTGCCAGCTCTGGAAACACCATATATTTT. This codes for CASSRASSGNTIYF.

The chain recombines TRBV6-1 with TRBJ2-7; D may be TRBD2 (5 bases). The CDR3 loop spans 13 amino acids. Germline CDR1 and CDR2: MNHNS and SASEGT. The V end was cut by 2 bases, the J end by 6 bases, with 11 bases between. The CDR3 is CASSELGGCEQYF. CDR3 in DNA: TGTGCCAGCAGTGAATTAGGAGGTTGCGAGCAGTACTTC.

The V call is TRBV19, the J call TRBJ2-3; TRBD2 aligns across 9 bases. V was pared by 6 bases and J by 4 bases, with 5 bases of the junction left unmatched. CDR1 is LNHDA, CDR2 SQIVND, per germline (reference sequence). The CDR3 runs 14 residues. The CDR3: CASSRGGAADTQYF. CDR3 in DNA: TGTGCCAGTAGCCGCGGGGGGGCCGCAGATACGCAGTATTTT.

This sequence joins TRBV4-1 and TRBJ2-2, with no clear D. Trimming took off 0 bases at V and 0 bases at J, with 8 bases between the two ends. This CDR3 is built from 16 residues. The germline CDR1 and CDR2 sequences are MGHRA and YSYEKL. The CDR3 sequence: CASSQDPNPNTGELFF. CDR3 in DNA: TGCGCCAGCAGCCAAGATCCCAATCCGAACACCGGGGAGCTGTTTTTT.

The rearrangement joins TRBV2 to TRBJ1-1, with 9 bases fitting TRBD1. The CDR3 consists of 14 residues. Germline V gives CDR1 SNHLY, CDR2 FYNNEI. Losses at the gene ends were 6 bases for V and 8 bases for J; bases not matched to a gene: 10. In DNA, the CDR3 is TGTGCCAGCAGCGTTACAGGGGGCTCAGGAGAAGCTTTCTTT. Translating gives CASSVTGGSGEAFF.

The chain joins TRBV7-6 to TRBJ2-7; 7 positions match TRBD2. Trimming at V came to 5 bases and at J to 4 bases, leaving 5 bases not matched to a gene. This CDR3 is built from 13 residues. Per the germline V gene, CDR1 is SGHVS and CDR2 is FNYEAQ. CDR3 DNA: TGTGCCAGCAGCGCCACGGGGGGTTACGAGCAGTACTTC. Amino acid sequence: CASSATGGYEQYF.

The rearrangement uses TRBV4-1 and TRBJ1-2; tentative D call: TRBD1 (6 bases). The CDR3 length is 15 residues. V was trimmed by 3 bases and J by 0 bases, leaving 11 bases between them. CDR1 is MGHRA, CDR2 YSYEKL, per germline. CDR3 residues: CASSQPGQPNYGYTF. CDR3 in DNA: TGCGCCAGCAGCCAGCCGGGACAACCTAACTATGGCTACACCTTC.

In this sample, this clone turned up a few times. The chain carries TRBV27 and TRBJ1-4; no definite D call. Trimming took 4 bases from V and 3 from J, leaving 18 bases between them. The germline V gene encodes CDR1 MNHEY and CDR2 SMNVEV (reference sequence). This CDR3 is 17 amino acids long. DNA of the CDR3: TGTGCCAGCAGTTATATCGGCGGGTTCAAGTCTAATGAAAAACTGTTTTTT. It yields the protein CASSYIGGFKSNEKLFF.

The chain is built from TRBV10-3 and TRBJ2-1, with 8 nucleotides matching TRBD2. CDR3 size: 15 residues. With V trimmed by 4 bases and J by 8 bases, 10 bases remained unmatched. CDR1 and CDR2 (germline): ENHRY, SYGVKD. CDR3 nucleotide sequence: TGTGCCATCAGTGGAGGACTAGCCTGGGTCGATGAGCAGTTCTTC. Its protein is CAISGGLAWVDEQFF.

V and J are TRBV18 and TRBJ2-7, with 7 bases lining up with TRBD1. CDR3 length: 15 amino acids. J was trimmed by 3 bases and V by 3 bases; bases with no gene match: 8. CDR1 is KGHSH and CDR2 is LQKENI in the germline V gene. CDR3: CASSPMGQSLYEQYF. DNA of the CDR3: TGTGCCAGCTCACCTATGGGACAGTCACTCTACGAGCAGTACTTC.

The chain is built from TRBV28 and TRBJ1-1, with D perhaps TRBD1 (6 bases). Germline lookup yields CDR1 MDHEN and CDR2 SYDVKM. V was pared by 3 bases and J by 13 bases, with 12 bases between. This CDR3 has 11 amino acids. CDR3 sequence: CASSLGTPSFF. The CDR3 DNA follows: TGTGCCAGCAGTTTGGGGACACCCAGTTTCTTT.

The chain is built from TRBV28 and TRBJ1-5; D is ambiguous. The CDR3 loop spans 13 amino acids. The germline CDR1 and CDR2 sequences are MDHEN and SYDVKM. V lost 6 bases to trimming and J lost 3 bases, with 9 bases between them. The CDR3, as DNA: TGTGCCAGCAGCACAGAAAACAATCAGCCCCAGCATTTT. It translates to CASSTENNQPQHF. Looking up the rest from reference TRBV28 and TRBJ1-5 gives the full variable domain: DVKVTQSSRYLVKRTGEKVFLECVQDMDHENMFWYRQDPGLGLRLIYFSYDVKMKEKGDIPEGYSVSREKKERFSLILESASTNQTSMYLCASSTENNQPQHFGDGTRLSIL.

This clone was found a few times. The genes are TRBV28 and TRBJ1-5, with D perhaps TRBD1 (6 bases). Germline CDR1 MDHEN, CDR2 SYDVKM. The germline V and J ends were trimmed by 2 bases and 1 base, with 12 bases remaining between them. This CDR3 has 16 residues. As DNA, the CDR3 is TGTGCCAGCAGTTTAACGGCAGGGGTAAGCAATCAGCCCCAGCATTTT. Translating it yields CASSLTAGVSNQPQHF.

The V call is TRBV18, the J call TRBJ2-1; 11 bases align to TRBD2. This CDR3 spans 16 amino acids. After removal of 0 bases from V and 8 bases from J, the junction contained 6 bases not matched to a gene. The V gene's germline CDR1 is KGHSH and CDR2 LQKENI. The CDR3 DNA sequence: TGTGCCAGCTCACCACCTGCTAGCGGGGGGAGGCATGAGCAGTTCTTC. Its translation is CASSPPASGGRHEQFF.

The V call is TRBV9, the J call TRBJ2-2, with TRBD1 matching 12 bases. The length of the CDR3 is 18 residues. V was pared by 4 bases and J by 3 bases, with 10 bases of the junction left unmatched. CDR1 and CDR2 from the germline V gene are SGDLS and YYNGEE. The CDR3 coding sequence is TGTGCCAGCAGCCAGTGGGGACAGGGGGCACGGGACACCGGGGAGCTGTTTTTT. Its translation is CASSQWGQGARDTGELFF.